The 11 T cell receptor beta chains below come from one sample, sequenced in a study of blood T cell repertoires in COVID-19. This table comes from immunoSEQ multiplex PCR, and its TCRdb copy is limited to in-frame clones, with some not included. The data hold tens of thousands of clones, with about 85% observed a single time. The sequencing input was peripheral blood. These receptors were obtained from a woman aged 80 or over in a cohort sampled during active or convalescent COVID-19.

This sequence joins TRBV19 and TRBJ2-1; 11 bases agree with TRBD1. Germline CDR1 LNHDA, CDR2 SQIVND (reference sequence). V dropped 1 base and J dropped 9; count of bases not matched to a gene: 5. The CDR3 runs 15 residues. In nucleotides, the CDR3 is TGTGCCAGTAGTATAGGGACAGGGGGCTATTCTGAGCAGTTCTTC. Protein product: CASSIGTGGYSEQFF.

The chain couples TRBV28 to TRBJ1-1; D unresolved. The CDR3 is 14 amino acids. Germline CDR1 reads MDHEN; CDR2 reads SYDVKM. The V gene lost 1 base and the J gene lost 6 bases, with 12 bases spanning the gap. CDR3 in amino acids: CASSLFDLAAEAFF. Here the CDR3 DNA reads TGTGCCAGCAGTTTATTTGATTTGGCAGCTGAAGCTTTCTTT.

This rearrangement joins TRBV5-5 to TRBJ1-1; 8 nucleotides agree with TRBD1. With 4 bases clipped from V and 3 bases from J, the junction kept 5 bases outside the gene matches. The CDR3 sequence is 14 residues long. Germline CDR1 is SGHKS and CDR2 is YYEKEE (reference sequence). For the CDR3, the DNA is TGTGCCAGCAGCCTCTGGGACAGGCACACTGAAGCTTTCTTT. Amino acid sequence: CASSLWDRHTEAFF.

CDR3 sequence: CSASWGDKYYEQYF. CDR3 DNA sequence: TGCAGTGCTAGTTGGGGGGATAAATACTACGAGCAGTACTTC. This sequence joins TRBV20-1 and TRBJ2-7, with D possibly being TRBD2 (6 bases). The CDR3 totals 14 residues. The germline CDR1 and CDR2 sequences are DFQATT and SNEGSKA (reference sequence). V was pared by 3 bases and J by 3 bases, with 15 bases between.

This rearrangement joins TRBV10-3 to TRBJ1-3, with 10 bases identical to TRBD1. Germline V gene sequence: CDR1 ENHRY, CDR2 SYGVKD. This CDR3 has 17 amino acids. V dropped 4 bases and J dropped 0; count of bases not matched to a gene: 6. Here the CDR3 reads CAISGDWTGGSGNTIYF. The CDR3, as DNA: TGTGCCATCAGTGGGGACTGGACAGGGGGCTCTGGAAACACCATATATTTT.

The V and J genes are TRBV10-2 and TRBJ2-7; 7 nucleotides line up with TRBD2. Germline CDR1 reads WSHSY; CDR2 reads SAAADI. The CDR3 loop spans 12 amino acids. Trimming took 6 bases from V and 5 from J; bases not matched to a gene: 4. This CDR3 reads CASRGGTDEQYF. The CDR3, as DNA: TGCGCCAGCAGGGGAGGGACCGACGAGCAGTACTTC.

The V and J genes are TRBV5-4 and TRBJ2-5; D is possibly TRBD2 (6 bases). Trimming took off 0 bases at V and 2 bases at J, with 11 bases between the two ends. In germline, CDR1 is SGHNT, CDR2 YYREEE (reference sequence). The CDR3 contains 15 residues. This chain's CDR3 is CASSLDPGRQETQYF. The DNA of the CDR3 is TGTGCCAGCAGCTTGGATCCAGGGAGGCAAGAGACCCAGTACTTC.

The chain has TRBV7-2 and TRBJ2-7; TRBD1 matches at 8 bases. The germline V gene encodes CDR1 SGHTA and CDR2 FQGNSA. The V gene end was trimmed by 4 bases and the J gene end by 5 bases; junction bases not matched to a gene: 10. The CDR3 totals 15 residues. CDR3 nucleotides: TGTGCCAGCAGCTCCGGACAGGGAAGGTCCCACGAGCAGTACTTC. Its translation: CASSSGQGRSHEQYF.

This chain joins TRBV9 and TRBJ1-3; unclear D gene. V dropped 3 bases and J dropped 4 bases, with 11 bases sitting between them. Germline assignment: CDR1 SGDLS and CDR2 YYNGEE. The CDR3 has 14 amino acids. CDR3 loop: CASSARTGGNTIYF. CDR3 nucleotides: TGTGCCAGCAGCGCCCGGACGGGAGGAAACACCATATATTTT.

This clone occurred a few times. V gene TRBV5-5 combines with J gene TRBJ1-1, with a weak D call TRBD1 (6 bases). The CDR3 runs to 14 residues. The germline CDR1 and CDR2 sequences are SGHKS and YYEKEE (reference sequence). Trimming pared 2 bases from V and 6 bases from J, leaving 14 bases between. CDR3 in amino acids: CASSLQGDMAEAFF. Here the CDR3 DNA reads TGTGCCAGCAGCTTACAGGGCGATATGGCTGAAGCTTTCTTT.

This chain joins TRBV2 and TRBJ1-5; 7 bases are shared with TRBD1. From germline, CDR1 is SNHLY and CDR2 FYNNEI. With V trimmed by 6 bases and J by 4 bases, 9 bases remained unmatched. This CDR3 contains 15 residues. The CDR3 sequence: CASRTDRAINQPQHF. CDR3 sequence (DNA): TGTGCCAGCAGGACAGACAGGGCTATTAATCAGCCCCAGCATTTT.